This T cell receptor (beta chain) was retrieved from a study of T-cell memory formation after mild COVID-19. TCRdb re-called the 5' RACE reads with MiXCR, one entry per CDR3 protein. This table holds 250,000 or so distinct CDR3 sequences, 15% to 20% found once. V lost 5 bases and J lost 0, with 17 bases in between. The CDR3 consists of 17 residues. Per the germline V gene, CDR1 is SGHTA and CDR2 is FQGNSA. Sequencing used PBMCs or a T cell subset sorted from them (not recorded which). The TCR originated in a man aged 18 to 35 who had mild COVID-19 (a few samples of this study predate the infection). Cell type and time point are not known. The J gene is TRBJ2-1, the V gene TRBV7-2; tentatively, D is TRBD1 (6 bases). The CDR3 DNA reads TGTGCCAGCAGCCTCCCCCGGGACACGAGCTCCTACAATGAGCAGTTCTTC. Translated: CASSLPRDTSSYNEQFF.